The clone carrying this T cell receptor beta chain was picked up a small number of times. The PCR used 60 Vbeta and 13 Jbeta primers. The repertoire was sequenced with immunoSEQ multiplex PCR; TCRdb's copy has only in-frame clones and lacks some. The sample consists of roughly 130,000 clones, approximately 8.8% of them appearing once. This entry comes from a study of cytomegalovirus exposure and HLA in healthy donors. Germline values: CDR1 SEHNR, CDR2 FQNEAQ (reference sequence). The CDR3 covers 15 residues. Trimming stripped 1 base from V and 4 bases from J, with 13 bases between. V gene TRBV7-9 combines with J gene TRBJ1-1; perhaps TRBD1 as D (5 bases). Sequenced input: PBMCs. The TCR was taken from a man aged 40-49 years in good health and CMV-seronegative. The CDR3 sequence: CASSLDLGGGTEAFF. The DNA for the CDR3 is TGTGCCAGCAGCTTAGATCTGGGGGGTGGCACTGAAGCTTTCTTT.